Listed below are T cell receptor beta chains from one sample, sequenced in a study of control samples from healthy donors and cancer patients. Data came from immunoSEQ multiplex PCR; TCRdb stores just in-frame clones and leaves some out. Of 69,000 or so clones in the sample, around 93% were seen once. Sequencing input: blood. These receptors were obtained from a woman aged 25 to 39 in good health. Each CDR3 is given with its conserved first and last residue. A D gene is named only where the DNA matches it firmly. Rows may omit the clone size; those that give it use once, few, many or a size class.

d_call | j_call | clone_size | v_call | cdr3_aa | cdr3_nt
NA | TRBJ1-1 | NA | TRBV6-1 | CASSERFEAFF | TGTGCCAGCAGTGAACGATTTGAAGCTTTCTTT
NA | TRBJ1-1 | NA | TRBV11-2 | CASSLGTGLDEAFF | TGTGCCAGCAGCTTAGGCACAGGGCTGGATGAAGCTTTCTTT
NA | TRBJ1-4 | NA | TRBV7-9 | CASSLGTVATNEKLFF | TGTGCCAGCAGCCTCGGGACGGTGGCGACTAATGAAAAACTGTTTTTT
NA | TRBJ1-2 | NA | TRBV19 | CASGIINNYGYTF | TGTGCCAGTGGGATTATTAATAACTATGGCTACACCTTC
TRBD1 | TRBJ2-7 | once | TRBV6-5 | CASSRTTGLYEQYF | TGTGCCAGCAGCCGAACGACAGGGCTCTACGAGCAGTACTTC
NA | TRBJ1-1 | NA | TRBV3-1/TRBV3-2 | CASSQRGGRNTEAFF | TGTGCCAGCAGCCAAAGGGGGGGGAGGAACACTGAAGCTTTCTTT
TRBD1 | TRBJ1-1 | once | TRBV2 | CASSTGQGRSTEAFF | TGTGCCAGCAGTACGGGACAGGGGAGGAGCACTGAAGCTTTCTTT
TRBD2 | TRBJ2-2 | NA | TRBV30 | CAWRPPGLAGSGELFF | TGTGCCTGGAGACCACCGGGACTAGCAGGATCCGGGGAGCTGTTTTTT
TRBD2 | TRBJ2-5 | NA | TRBV20-1 | CSASGRGTSGGAGETQYF | TGCAGTGCTAGTGGTCGGGGAACTAGCGGGGGGGCCGGAGAGACCCAGTACTTC
TRBD2 | TRBJ2-1 | NA | TRBV20-1 | CSASSGISYNEQFF | TGCAGTGCTAGTAGCGGGATATCCTACAATGAGCAGTTCTTC
NA | TRBJ1-2 | NA | TRBV7-9 | CASRYITLTHHGYTF | TGTGCCAGCCGCTATATCACCCTGACTCACCATGGCTACACCTTC
TRBD1 | TRBJ2-7 | NA | TRBV28 | CASSPRTGPNFGDEQYF | TGTGCCAGCAGTCCCCGGACAGGGCCGAATTTTGGCGACGAGCAGTACTTC
NA | TRBJ1-1 | NA | TRBV2 | CASSERGGFYGNTEAFF | TGTGCCAGCAGTGAACGGGGGGGATTCTATGGAAACACTGAAGCTTTCTTT
TRBD1 | TRBJ1-6 | NA | TRBV5-1 | CASSPDRDNSPLHF | TGCGCCAGCAGCCCGGACAGGGACAATTCACCCCTCCACTTT
NA | TRBJ1-1 | few | TRBV9 | CASTLDSGGLGTEAFF | TGTGCCAGCACCTTAGATTCTGGGGGGCTGGGCACTGAAGCTTTCTTT
NA | TRBJ2-5 | NA | TRBV10-1 | CASSDGSGRRGETQYF | TGCGCCAGCAGTGACGGGTCTGGTAGACGGGGGGAGACCCAGTACTTC
NA | TRBJ2-1 | NA | TRBV23-1 | CASSQVRFRQATYNEQFF | TGCGCCAGCAGTCAAGTCCGATTTAGGCAGGCGACCTACAATGAGCAGTTCTTC
TRBD1 | TRBJ2-7 | NA | TRBV4-1 | CASSQMPGGAYEQYF | TGCGCCAGCAGCCAGATGCCAGGGGGAGCGTACGAGCAGTACTTC
NA | TRBJ2-7 | NA | TRBV18 | CASSPGLESSYEQYF | TGTGCCAGCTCACCCGGCCTTGAAAGCTCCTACGAGCAGTACTTC
TRBD2 | TRBJ2-1 | NA | TRBV9 | CASSEGLATYNEQFF | TGTGCCAGCAGCGAGGGACTAGCGACCTACAATGAGCAGTTCTTC
NA | TRBJ2-1 | NA | TRBV19 | CASSIRGYNEQFF | TGTGCCAGTAGTATAAGGGGTTACAATGAGCAGTTCTTC
NA | TRBJ1-2 | NA | TRBV5-1 | CASSQAQQGTYGYTF | TGCGCCAGCAGCCAAGCCCAGCAGGGGACCTATGGCTACACCTTC
TRBD1 | TRBJ2-5 | NA | TRBV12-5 | CASGLSRGHGETQYF | TGTGCTAGTGGTTTGAGCAGGGGGCACGGGGAGACCCAGTACTTC
NA | TRBJ2-7 | NA | TRBV6-1 | CASSEAQGGAVDYEQYF | TGTGCCAGCAGTGAAGCGCAGGGCGGAGCTGTAGACTACGAGCAGTACTTC
TRBD1 | TRBJ1-5 | NA | TRBV29-1 | CSAGQANQPQHF | TGCAGCGCAGGACAGGCCAATCAGCCCCAGCATTTT
NA | TRBJ2-7 | NA | TRBV15 | CATSRGGGVPEQYF | TGTGCCACCAGCAGAGGAGGGGGGGTACCCGAGCAGTACTTC
TRBD1 | TRBJ1-4 | NA | TRBV18 | CASSPWTGGVNEKLFF | TGTGCCAGCTCACCCTGGACAGGGGGCGTCAACGAAAAACTGTTTTTT
NA | TRBJ1-4 | NA | TRBV6-5 | CASSPLAGEKLFF | TGTGCCAGCAGCCCCCTTGCGGGTGAAAAACTGTTTTTT
TRBD1 | TRBJ2-1 | NA | TRBV9 | CASSPRTGHEQFF | TGTGCCAGCAGCCCAAGGACAGGGCATGAGCAGTTCTTC
NA | TRBJ2-5 | NA | TRBV6-1 | CASSEEVQPQETQYF | TGTGCCAGCAGTGAAGAGGTCCAACCCCAAGAGACCCAGTACTTC
NA | TRBJ2-3 | NA | TRBV19 | CASSIPLPQHQDTQYF | TGTGCCAGTAGTATACCTCTCCCCCAGCACCAAGATACGCAGTATTTT
TRBD2 | TRBJ2-3 | NA | TRBV5-8 | CASSWTSGPSTDTQYF | TGTGCCAGCAGCTGGACTAGCGGGCCTAGCACAGATACGCAGTATTTT
TRBD1 | TRBJ1-5 | once | TRBV3-1/TRBV3-2 | CASSQSGGLNQPQHF | TGTGCCAGCAGCCAATCAGGGGGCCTAAATCAGCCCCAGCATTTT
TRBD1 | TRBJ2-3 | NA | TRBV5-1 | CASSGRLGTATDTQYF | TGCGCCAGCAGCGGGAGATTGGGGACAGCCACAGATACGCAGTATTTT
TRBD1 | TRBJ1-1 | NA | TRBV6-5 | CASRRRDRDTEAFF | TGTGCCAGCAGAAGAAGGGACAGAGACACTGAAGCTTTCTTT
NA | TRBJ2-2 | once | TRBV19 | CASCVRQANTGELFF | TGTGCCAGTTGCGTCCGCCAGGCGAACACCGGGGAGCTGTTTTTT
TRBD1 | TRBJ2-1 | NA | TRBV29-1 | CSVDMNRGRNEQFF | TGCAGCGTAGATATGAACAGGGGGCGCAATGAGCAGTTCTTC
TRBD1 | TRBJ1-1 | NA | TRBV7-2 | CASSSEDRGRRNTEAFF | TGTGCCAGCAGCAGTGAGGACAGGGGGCGAAGGAACACTGAAGCTTTCTTT
NA | TRBJ1-6 | NA | TRBV27 | CASGFLPSPLHF | TGTGCCAGCGGATTCCTGCCTTCACCCCTCCACTTT
NA | TRBJ1-4 | once | TRBV6-5 | CASSYGASATNEKLFF | TGTGCCAGCAGTTACGGGGCGAGTGCAACTAATGAAAAACTGTTTTTT
NA | TRBJ2-1 | NA | TRBV19 | CASSVNFEQFF | TGTGCCAGTAGTGTGAATTTTGAGCAGTTCTTC
NA | TRBJ1-2 | NA | TRBV5-4 | CASTKSVDIRGGYTF | TGTGCCAGCACCAAGAGTGTCGATATACGAGGTGGCTACACCTTC
TRBD1 | TRBJ2-7 | few | TRBV7-6 | CASSLEGQLTHYEQYF | TGTGCCAGCAGCTTAGAGGGACAGCTAACTCACTACGAGCAGTACTTC
NA | TRBJ1-2 | NA | TRBV9 | CASSVDGGYGYTF | TGTGCCAGCAGCGTAGACGGTGGCTATGGCTACACCTTC
NA | TRBJ1-2 | NA | TRBV27 | CASSRSGLGYGYTF | TGTGCCAGCAGTAGATCGGGCCTGGGCTATGGCTACACCTTC
NA | TRBJ1-1 | NA | TRBV2 | CASSEQGPGSAFF | TGTGCCAGCAGTGAGCAAGGACCGGGAAGTGCTTTCTTT
NA | TRBJ1-2 | NA | TRBV5-1 | CASSLGRTDAGYTF | TGCGCCAGCAGCTTGGGTAGGACAGACGCGGGCTACACCTTC
TRBD1 | TRBJ1-5 | NA | TRBV7-6 | CASSLGTGSGQPQHF | TGTGCCAGCAGCTTAGGGACAGGGTCTGGTCAGCCCCAGCATTTT
TRBD1 | TRBJ2-7 | NA | TRBV30 | CAWNSGGAEQYF | TGTGCCTGGAATTCAGGGGGTGCCGAGCAGTACTTC
TRBD2 | TRBJ2-3 | NA | TRBV30 | CAWSVGAGGLTDTQYF | TGTGCCTGGAGTGTTGGAGCGGGGGGGCTCACAGATACGCAGTATTTT
TRBD1 | TRBJ1-2 | NA | TRBV6-5 | CASSHDRGGGRGYTF | TGTGCCAGCAGTCATGACAGGGGTGGAGGTCGGGGCTACACCTTC
NA | TRBJ1-3 | NA | TRBV3-1/TRBV3-2 | CASSQGGNTIYF | TGTGCCAGCAGCCAAGGTGGAAACACCATATATTTT
NA | TRBJ1-1 | NA | TRBV7-9 | CASTLNTEAFF | TGTGCCAGCACCCTGAACACTGAAGCTTTCTTT